This T cell receptor beta chain was documented in a study of T cells in Graves' hyperthyroidism and ophthalmopathy (dated by TCRdb to about 2019). Regarding the complete study: To identify distinguishing TCR V-J signatures, a discovery cohort of around 100 patients was used, comprising 43 with Graves' ophthalmopathy and around 60 with stable Graves' hyperthyroidism. The roughly 100 discovery patients were randomly divided into training and test sets at a 7:3 ratio. The paper reports TCR Vbeta CDR3 sequencing of 130 to 150 peripheral blood samples: 43 ophthalmopathy, under 80 hyperthyroidism and approximately 17 progressor patients. In addition, the study compared T-cell repertoires in thyroid tissue and in blood from about 6 Graves' hyperthyroidism patients. Prospective prediction of ophthalmopathy was tested in an independent validation cohort consisting of some 19 hyperthyroidism patients and around 16 patients who later progressed to ophthalmopathy. Following sampling, methimazole starting at 30 mg daily was given to hyperthyroidism patients, and high-dose intravenous methylprednisolone was given to ophthalmopathy patients. General findings and caveats noted by the study authors: In cross-validation, a model built on a 13 V-J signature told ophthalmopathy apart from stable hyperthyroidism with 87.88% sensitivity and about 81% specificity, and in testing the same model reached 80%/75%. Most expanded thyroid clonotypes (frequency above 0.001) were also found in blood, which suggests that blood repertoires may mirror thyroid immune responses. No statistical method was used to fix the sample size in advance, and group allocation was not hidden from the investigators. In validation, the model predicted progression to ophthalmopathy a median of about 5.9 months before onset, with about 64% sensitivity and about 72% specificity.

This clonotype was seen just once. There is no known antigen for this receptor. No base qualities exist here, and no much larger clone lies one base off it. Single-read evidence is weak. Any patient with an uncontrolled infection, another autoimmune disease, pregnancy or lactation was excluded. Diagnoses were established on the basis of clinical symptoms, serum thyroxine and TRAb, thyroid ultrasound, and orbital computed tomography. Total RNA was extracted using Trizol reagent, and RNA quality was assessed on an Agilent 2100 Bioanalyzer. The TCR beta CDR3 regions were amplified from the RNA transcripts. The first round of RT-PCR for the TCR CDR3 was performed with the HTBI primer set and the Qiagen OneStep RT-PCR kit. A second multiplex PCR round built the libraries, followed by size selection and purification. The libraries were sequenced on an Illumina HiSeq2000 using paired-end 100 bp reads. The study's own analysis went as follows. Raw data were processed with SOAPnuke, discarding reads with adapters, uncalled bases, mean Phred below 15, or no exact constant-primer or identifier match. High-quality paired reads were merged with COPE v1.2.5, and unique nucleotide sequences were defined as clonotypes. MiTCR v1.1 was used to align clonotypes to the IMGT TRBV, TRBD and TRBJ reference segments. The analysis included only V-J combinations with a frequency above 0.0001, which together covered roughly 99% of the repertoires. The TCS score was defined as the ratio of F50 (clonal expansion) to E x V (chaos), calculated using BLOSUM62-based TCRdist between CDR3 peptides within each V-J. Welch's t-statistics and random forest reduced roughly 530 V-J features to 13, which were used in a naive Bayes classifier (R e1071). The Morisita-Horn index was used to measure how similar the thyroid and blood repertoires were. TCRdb reprocessing: public reads trimmed at Q25 with fastp, clones called with MiXCR, in-frame beta chains kept. Each CDR3 protein gets just one entry, which takes the most common genes and DNA from the rows behind it. Clone size and V and J calls follow TCRdb, not the original study. The table for this sample lists a few hundred thousand distinct CDR3 sequences; about half of them were counted only once. The ten largest clones add up to roughly 19% of the sample.

The CDR3 goes from the cysteine to the phenylalanine over 13 residues. Only the CDR3 region is kept as DNA, spanning 39 bases read in frame from base 1. The germline V gene gives CDR1 as SQVTM and CDR2 as ANQGSEA. The V end gives up 4 bases and the J end 9 bases, leaving 7 bases in the junction not matched to a gene. Sequenced sample: peripheral blood or thyroid tissue (not recorded which). The sequence was obtained from an adult woman with Graves' disease, either hyperthyroidism or ophthalmopathy (not recorded which). The V gene is TRBV29-1 and the J gene is TRBJ2-1, and 9 junctional nucleotides match TRBD2. This receptor has the CDR3 CSVVLAGASEQFF. The DNA reads TGCAGCGTTGTGTTAGCGGGAGCATCTGAGCAGTTCTTC.